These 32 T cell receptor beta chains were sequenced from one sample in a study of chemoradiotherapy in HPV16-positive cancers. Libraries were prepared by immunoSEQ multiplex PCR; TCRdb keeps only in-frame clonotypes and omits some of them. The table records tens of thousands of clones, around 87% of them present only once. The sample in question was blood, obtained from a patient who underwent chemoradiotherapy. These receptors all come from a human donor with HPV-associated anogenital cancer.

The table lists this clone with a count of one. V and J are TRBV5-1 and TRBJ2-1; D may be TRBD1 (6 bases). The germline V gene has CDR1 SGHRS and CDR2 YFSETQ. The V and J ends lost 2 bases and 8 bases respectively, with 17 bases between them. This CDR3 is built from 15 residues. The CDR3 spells CASSFRVPGVHEQFF. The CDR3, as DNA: TGCGCCAGCAGCTTCAGGGTCCCAGGGGTCCATGAGCAGTTCTTC.

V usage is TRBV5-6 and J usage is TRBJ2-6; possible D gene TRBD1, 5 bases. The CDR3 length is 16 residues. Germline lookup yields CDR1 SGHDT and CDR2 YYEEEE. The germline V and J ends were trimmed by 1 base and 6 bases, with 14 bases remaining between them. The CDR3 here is CASSLQGKGKANVLTF. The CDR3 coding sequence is TGTGCCAGCAGCTTGCAGGGCAAAGGAAAGGCCAACGTCCTGACTTTC.

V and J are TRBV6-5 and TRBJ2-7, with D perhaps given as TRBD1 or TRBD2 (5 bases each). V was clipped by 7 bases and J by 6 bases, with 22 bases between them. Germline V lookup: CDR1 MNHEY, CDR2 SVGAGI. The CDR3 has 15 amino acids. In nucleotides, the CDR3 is TGTGCCAGCACCACGGGACGGCTTCACTCCGGCGAGCAGTACTTC. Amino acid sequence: CASTTGRLHSGEQYF.

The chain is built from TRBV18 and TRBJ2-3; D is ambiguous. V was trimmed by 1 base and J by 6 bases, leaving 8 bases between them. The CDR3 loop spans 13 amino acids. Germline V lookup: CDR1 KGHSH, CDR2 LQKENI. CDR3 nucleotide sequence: TGTGCCAGCTCACCACATGAAAGGGATACGCAGTATTTT. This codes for CASSPHERDTQYF.

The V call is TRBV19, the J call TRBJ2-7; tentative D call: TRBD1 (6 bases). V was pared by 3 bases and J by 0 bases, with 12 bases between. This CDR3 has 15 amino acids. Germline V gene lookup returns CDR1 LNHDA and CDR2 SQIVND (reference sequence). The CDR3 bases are TGTGCCAGTAGTATCTGGGGGCCTCGCTCCTACGAGCAGTACTTC. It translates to CASSIWGPRSYEQYF.

CDR3 residues: CASSRTAGTGGNSPLHF. DNA for the CDR3: TGTGCCAGCAGCCGCACCGCCGGGACAGGGGGTAATTCACCCCTCCACTTT. This rearrangement joins TRBV7-8 to TRBJ1-6; 11 positions agree with TRBD1. CDR1 and CDR2 (germline): SGHVS, FQNEAQ. V trimming: 5 bases; J trimming: 6 bases; junction bases outside the gene matches: 9. The CDR3 contains 17 residues.

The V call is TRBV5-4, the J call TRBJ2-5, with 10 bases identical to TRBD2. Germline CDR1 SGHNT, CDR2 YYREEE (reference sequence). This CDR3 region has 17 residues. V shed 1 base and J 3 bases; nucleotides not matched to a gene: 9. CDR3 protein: CASSLWASGGGKETQYF. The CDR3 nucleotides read TGTGCCAGCAGCTTGTGGGCTAGCGGGGGAGGGAAAGAGACCCAGTACTTC.

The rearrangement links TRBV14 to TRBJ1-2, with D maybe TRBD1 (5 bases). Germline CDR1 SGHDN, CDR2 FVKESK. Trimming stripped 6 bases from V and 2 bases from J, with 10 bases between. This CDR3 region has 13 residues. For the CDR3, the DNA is TGTGCCAGCAGTCGGGGGAGAAACTATGGCTACACCTTC. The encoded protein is CASSRGRNYGYTF.

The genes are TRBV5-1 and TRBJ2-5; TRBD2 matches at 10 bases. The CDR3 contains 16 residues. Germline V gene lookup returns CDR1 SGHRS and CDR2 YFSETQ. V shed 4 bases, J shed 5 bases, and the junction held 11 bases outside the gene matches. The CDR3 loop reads CASSLPIAGGHETQYF. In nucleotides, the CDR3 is TGCGCCAGCAGCCTCCCAATAGCGGGGGGACATGAGACCCAGTACTTC.

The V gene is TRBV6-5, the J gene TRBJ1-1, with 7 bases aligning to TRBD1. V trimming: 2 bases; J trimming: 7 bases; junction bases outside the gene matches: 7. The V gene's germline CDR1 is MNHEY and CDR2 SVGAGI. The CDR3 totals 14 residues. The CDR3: CASSYTGVRGEAFF. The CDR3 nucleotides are TGTGCCAGCAGTTACACAGGGGTTCGCGGTGAAGCTTTCTTT.

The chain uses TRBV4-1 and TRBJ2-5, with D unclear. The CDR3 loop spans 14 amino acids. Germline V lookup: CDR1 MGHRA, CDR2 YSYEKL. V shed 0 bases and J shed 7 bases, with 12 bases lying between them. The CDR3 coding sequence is TGCGCCAGCAGCCAAGATCTGGCCTCAGGGACCCAGTACTTC. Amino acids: CASSQDLASGTQYF.

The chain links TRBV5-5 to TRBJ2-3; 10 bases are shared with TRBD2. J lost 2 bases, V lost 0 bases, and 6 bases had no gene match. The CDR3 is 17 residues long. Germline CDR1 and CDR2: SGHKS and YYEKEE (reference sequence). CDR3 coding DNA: TGTGCCAGCAGCTTGGTCAGCGGGGGGGCCAACACAGATACGCAGTATTTT. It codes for CASSLVSGGANTDTQYF. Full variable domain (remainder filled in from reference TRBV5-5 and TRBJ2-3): DAGVTQSPTHLIKTRGQQVTLRCSPISGHKSVSWYQQVLGQGPQFIFQYYEKEERGRGNFPDRFSARQFPNYSSELNVNALLLGDSALYLCASSLVSGGANTDTQYFGPGTRLTVL.

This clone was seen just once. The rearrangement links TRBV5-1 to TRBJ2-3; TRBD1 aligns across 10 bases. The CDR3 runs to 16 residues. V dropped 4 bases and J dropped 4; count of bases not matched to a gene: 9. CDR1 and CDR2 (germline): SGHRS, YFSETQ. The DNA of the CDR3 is TGCGCCAGCAGCCTGTCAGACAGGGGGCGCCCAGATACGCAGTATTTT. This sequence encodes CASSLSDRGRPDTQYF.

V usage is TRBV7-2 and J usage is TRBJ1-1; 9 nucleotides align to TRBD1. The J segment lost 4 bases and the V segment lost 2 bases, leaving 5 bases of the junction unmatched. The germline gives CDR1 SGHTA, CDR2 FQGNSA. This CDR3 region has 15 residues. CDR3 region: CASSLNRGRSTEAFF. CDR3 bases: TGTGCCAGCAGCTTAAACAGGGGGCGAAGCACTGAAGCTTTCTTT. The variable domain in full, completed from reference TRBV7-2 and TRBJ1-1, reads GAGVSQSPSNKVTEKGKDVELRCDPISGHTALYWYRQSLGQGLEFLIYFQGNSAPDKSGLPSDRFSAERTGGSVSTLTIQRTQQEDSAVYLCASSLNRGRSTEAFFGQGTRLTVV.

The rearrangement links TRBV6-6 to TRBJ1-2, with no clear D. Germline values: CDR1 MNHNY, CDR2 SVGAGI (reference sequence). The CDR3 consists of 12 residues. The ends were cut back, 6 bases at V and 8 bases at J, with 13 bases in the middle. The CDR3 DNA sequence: TGTGCCAGCAGCCACGGACGTGGAGGCTACACCTTC. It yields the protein CASSHGRGGYTF.

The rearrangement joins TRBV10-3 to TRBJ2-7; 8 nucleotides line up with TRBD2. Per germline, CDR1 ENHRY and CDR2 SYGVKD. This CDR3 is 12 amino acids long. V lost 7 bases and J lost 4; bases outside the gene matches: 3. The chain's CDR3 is CAINGRGYEQYF. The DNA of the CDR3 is TGTGCCATCAACGGGAGGGGATACGAGCAGTACTTC.

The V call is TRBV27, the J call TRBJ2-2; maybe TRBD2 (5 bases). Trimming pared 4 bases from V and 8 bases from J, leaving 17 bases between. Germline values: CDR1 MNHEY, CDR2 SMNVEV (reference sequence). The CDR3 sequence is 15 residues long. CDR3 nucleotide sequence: TGTGCCAGCAGTTCGGGATACCACTATGTTGGGGAGCTGTTTTTT. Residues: CASSSGYHYVGELFF.

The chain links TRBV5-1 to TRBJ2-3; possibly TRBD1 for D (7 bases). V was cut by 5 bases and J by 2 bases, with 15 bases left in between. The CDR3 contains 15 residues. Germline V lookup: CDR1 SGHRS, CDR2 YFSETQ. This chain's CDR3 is CASSFQGGSTDTQYF. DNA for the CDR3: TGCGCCAGCAGTTTCCAGGGGGGTTCCACAGATACGCAGTATTTT.

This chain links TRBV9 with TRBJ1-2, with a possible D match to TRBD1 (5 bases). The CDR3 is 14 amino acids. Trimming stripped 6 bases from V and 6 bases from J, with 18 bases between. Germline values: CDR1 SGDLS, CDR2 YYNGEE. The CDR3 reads CASTRGTGGNGYTF. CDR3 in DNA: TGTGCCAGCACTCGGGGGACGGGGGGGAATGGCTACACCTTC.

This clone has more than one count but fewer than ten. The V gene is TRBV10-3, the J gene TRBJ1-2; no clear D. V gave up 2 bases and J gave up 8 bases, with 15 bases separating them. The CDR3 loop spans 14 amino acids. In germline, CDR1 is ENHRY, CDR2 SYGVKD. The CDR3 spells CAISEPLLLGGYTF. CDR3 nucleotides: TGTGCCATCAGTGAGCCCCTACTACTGGGGGGCTACACCTTC.

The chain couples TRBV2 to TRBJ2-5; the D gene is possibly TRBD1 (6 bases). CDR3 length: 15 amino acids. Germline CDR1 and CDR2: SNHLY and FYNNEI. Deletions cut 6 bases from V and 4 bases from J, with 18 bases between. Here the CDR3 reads CASRVTARGGETQYF. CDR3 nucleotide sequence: TGTGCCAGCAGAGTGACTGCCAGGGGTGGAGAGACCCAGTACTTC.

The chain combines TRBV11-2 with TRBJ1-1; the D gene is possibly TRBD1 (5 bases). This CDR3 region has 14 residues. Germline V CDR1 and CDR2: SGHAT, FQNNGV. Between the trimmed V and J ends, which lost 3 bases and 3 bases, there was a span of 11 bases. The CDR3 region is CASSFQGRDTEAFF. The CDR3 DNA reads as TGTGCCAGCAGCTTCCAAGGCAGGGACACTGAAGCTTTCTTT.

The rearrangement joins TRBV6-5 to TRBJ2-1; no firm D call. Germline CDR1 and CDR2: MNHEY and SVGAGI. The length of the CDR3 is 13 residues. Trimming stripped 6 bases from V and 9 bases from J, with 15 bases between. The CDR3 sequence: CASSYTEDLEQFF. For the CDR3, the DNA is TGTGCCAGCAGCTACACAGAGGACCTTGAGCAGTTCTTC.

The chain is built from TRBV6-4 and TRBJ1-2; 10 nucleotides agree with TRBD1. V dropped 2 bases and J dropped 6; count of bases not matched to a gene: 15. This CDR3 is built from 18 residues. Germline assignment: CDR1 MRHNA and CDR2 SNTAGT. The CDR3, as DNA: TGTGCCAGCAGTGACGGGTACAGAACTGACAGGGGGCGGAATGGCTACACCTTC. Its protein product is CASSDGYRTDRGRNGYTF.

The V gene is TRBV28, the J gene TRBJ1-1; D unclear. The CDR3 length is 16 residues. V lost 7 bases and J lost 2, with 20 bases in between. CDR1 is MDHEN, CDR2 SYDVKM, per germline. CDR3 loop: CASTLGQLAANTEAFF. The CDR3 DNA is TGTGCCAGCACCCTCGGGCAGTTGGCCGCAAACACTGAAGCTTTCTTT.

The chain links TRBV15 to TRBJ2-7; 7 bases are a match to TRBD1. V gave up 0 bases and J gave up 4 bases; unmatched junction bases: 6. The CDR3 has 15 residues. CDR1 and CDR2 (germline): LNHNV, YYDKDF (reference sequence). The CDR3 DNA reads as TGTGCCACCAGCAGAGAGATATTGGGACAGTACGAGCAGTACTTC. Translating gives CATSREILGQYEQYF. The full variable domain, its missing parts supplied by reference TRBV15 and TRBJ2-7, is DAMVIQNPRYQVTQFGKPVTLSCSQTLNHNVMYWYQQKSSQAPKLLFHYYDKDFNNEADTPDNFQSRRPNTSFCFLDIRSPGLGDTAMYLCATSREILGQYEQYFGPGTRLTVT.

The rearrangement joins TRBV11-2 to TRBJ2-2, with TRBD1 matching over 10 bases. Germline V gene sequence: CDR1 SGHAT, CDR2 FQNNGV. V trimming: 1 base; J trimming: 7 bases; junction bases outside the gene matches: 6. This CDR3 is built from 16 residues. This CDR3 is CASSLGGQGDHGELFF. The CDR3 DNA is TGTGCCAGCAGCTTAGGTGGACAGGGGGACCACGGGGAGCTGTTTTTT.

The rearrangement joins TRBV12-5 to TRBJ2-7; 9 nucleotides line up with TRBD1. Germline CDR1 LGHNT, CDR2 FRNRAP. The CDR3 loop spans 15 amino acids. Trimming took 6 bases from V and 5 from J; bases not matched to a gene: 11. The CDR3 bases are TGTGCTAGTGGCTTAGGACAGGGGAGGACCCACGAGCAGTACTTC. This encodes CASGLGQGRTHEQYF.

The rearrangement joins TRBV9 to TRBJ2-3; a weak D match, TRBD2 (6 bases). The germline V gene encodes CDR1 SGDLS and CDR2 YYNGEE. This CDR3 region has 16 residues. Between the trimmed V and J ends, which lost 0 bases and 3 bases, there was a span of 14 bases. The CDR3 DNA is TGTGCCAGCAGCGTAGGGGTTGGGACTCTGACAGATACGCAGTATTTT. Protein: CASSVGVGTLTDTQYF. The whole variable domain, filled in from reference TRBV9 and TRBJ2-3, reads DSGVTQTPKHLITATGQRVTLRCSPRSGDLSVYWYQQSLDQGLQFLIQYYNGEERAKGNILERFSAQQFPDLHSELNLSSLELGDSALYFCASSVGVGTLTDTQYFGPGTRLTVL.

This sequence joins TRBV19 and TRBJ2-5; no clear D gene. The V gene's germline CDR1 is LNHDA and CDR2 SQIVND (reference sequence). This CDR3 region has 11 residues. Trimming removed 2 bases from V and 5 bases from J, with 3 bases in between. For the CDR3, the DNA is TGTGCCAGTAGTATAATGGAGACCCAGTACTTC. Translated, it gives CASSIMETQYF.

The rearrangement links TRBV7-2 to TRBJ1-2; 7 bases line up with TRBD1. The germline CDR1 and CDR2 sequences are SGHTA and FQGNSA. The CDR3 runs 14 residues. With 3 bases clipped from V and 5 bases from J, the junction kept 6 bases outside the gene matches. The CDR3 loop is CASSFGTERYGYTF. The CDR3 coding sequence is TGTGCCAGCAGCTTCGGGACAGAACGATATGGCTACACCTTC.

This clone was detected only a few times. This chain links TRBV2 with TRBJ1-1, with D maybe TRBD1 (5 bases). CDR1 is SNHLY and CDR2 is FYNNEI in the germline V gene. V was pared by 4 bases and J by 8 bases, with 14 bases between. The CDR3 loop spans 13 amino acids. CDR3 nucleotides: TGTGCCAGCAGTGTAGGGGTCGTGGGAGAAGCTTTCTTT. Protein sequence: CASSVGVVGEAFF.